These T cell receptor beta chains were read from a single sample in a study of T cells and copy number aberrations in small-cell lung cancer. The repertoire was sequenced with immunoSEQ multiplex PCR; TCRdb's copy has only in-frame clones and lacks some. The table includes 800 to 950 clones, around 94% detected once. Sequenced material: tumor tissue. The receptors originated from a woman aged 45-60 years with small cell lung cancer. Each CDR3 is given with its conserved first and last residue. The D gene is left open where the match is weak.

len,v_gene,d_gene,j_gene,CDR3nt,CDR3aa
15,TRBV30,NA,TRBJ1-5,TGTGCCTGGAGTGTGCAGGGGACAAGCAATCAGCCCCAGCATTTT,CAWSVQGTSNQPQHF
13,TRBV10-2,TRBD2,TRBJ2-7,TGCGCCAGCAGTGAGTTAGCGGGATGGCAGCAGTACTTC,CASSELAGWQQYF
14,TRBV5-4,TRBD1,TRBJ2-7,TGTGCCAGCAGTCTTTGGGACAGAGGCTACGAGCAGTACTTC,CASSLWDRGYEQYF
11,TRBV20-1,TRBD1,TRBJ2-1,TGCAGTGGAACAACAGGGGGCGCAGAGTTCTTC,CSGTTGGAEFF
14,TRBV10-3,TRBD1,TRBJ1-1,TGTGCCATCAGAAAGGGACAGGGGTACACTGAAGCTTTCTTT,CAIRKGQGYTEAFF
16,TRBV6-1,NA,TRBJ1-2,TGTGCCAGCAGTGAACCCGCCGAGGGGGGCGTCCGGGGCTACACCTTC,CASSEPAEGGVRGYTF
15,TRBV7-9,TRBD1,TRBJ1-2,TGTGCCAGCAGCCTAGGGACAGGGGGCGTTCGTGGCTACACCTTC,CASSLGTGGVRGYTF
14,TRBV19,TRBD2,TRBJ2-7,TGTGCCAGTAGTTCCCGGACTAGCGGCCACGAGCAGTACTTC,CASSSRTSGHEQYF
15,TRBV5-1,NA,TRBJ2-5,TGCGCCAGCAGCTTGGACTCGGGATTCGGAGGGACCCAGTACTTC,CASSLDSGFGGTQYF
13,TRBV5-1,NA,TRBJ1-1,TGCGCCAGCTCGTTTAACGGGAACACTGAAGCTTTCTTT,CASSFNGNTEAFF
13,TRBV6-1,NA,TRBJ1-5,TGTGCCAGCAGTGAACTTTACAATCAGCCCCAGCATTTT,CASSELYNQPQHF
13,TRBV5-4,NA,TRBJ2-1,TGTGCCAGCAGCAAAGACCCGTCGGATGAGCAGTTCTTC,CASSKDPSDEQFF
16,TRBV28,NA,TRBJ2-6,TGTGCCAGCAGTTCCTTCCCCGCCGCTGGGGCCAACGTCCTGACTTTC,CASSSFPAAGANVLTF
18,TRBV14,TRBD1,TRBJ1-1,TGTGCCAGCAGCCAGACTAGTTGGCGGACAGGGGGAGGCACTGAAGCTTTCTTT,CASSQTSWRTGGGTEAFF
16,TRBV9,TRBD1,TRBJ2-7,TGTGCCAGCAGCGTACGAGGGACAGGGTCCTCCTACGAGCAGTACTTC,CASSVRGTGSSYEQYF
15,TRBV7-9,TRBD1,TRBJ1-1,TGTGCCAGCAGCTTAGGTCGGACAGGAGAAACTGAAGCTTTCTTT,CASSLGRTGETEAFF